This T cell receptor beta chain was sequenced during a study of identical twins. The study's findings and limits: Out-of-frame alpha sequences common to twins were enriched for low generation probability. In cord blood, abundant beta clonotypes had fewer insertions; memory showed no trend.

Template switching added a universal primer binding site, and final cDNA carried unique molecular identifiers. TCRdb reanalysed the 5' RACE reads using MiXCR and keeps one entry per CDR3 protein. This table holds nearly 650,000 distinct CDR3 sequences, under 8.5% found once. The sample holds many counts of this clonotype. The target antigen is unknown. The ends were cut back, 5 bases at V and 0 bases at J, with 12 bases in the middle. This CDR3 has 15 amino acids. Germline values: CDR1 SGHVS, CDR2 FQNEAQ. This same sample was also part of a study on yellow fever vaccine responses in identical twins.

Sequencing used PBMCs. This sequence was found in a woman between 18 and 30 years old in good health. The chain combines TRBV7-8 with TRBJ2-3; tentatively, D is TRBD2 (5 bases). DNA of the CDR3: TGTGCCAGCAGCCAGGATAGCGCGAGCACAGATACGCAGTATTTT. Its translation: CASSQDSASTDTQYF.